This TCR beta chain emerged from a study of technical replicates of blood from a few donors (dated by TCRdb to the late 2010s). Details on this clone: Its target antigen remains unknown. Per-base quality was not reported, and no clone a single base away is much larger than it.

Receptors were amplified or captured by the immunoSEQ multiplex PCR assay. Held by TCRdb, this immuneACCESS table contains in-frame sequences only and omits some clones. Under half of the omission traces to an unresolved V gene where checked; the cause of the rest is unknown. The sample includes fewer than 110,000 clones, with over 90% observed a single time. The leading ten clones occupy approximately 0.2% of the sample. This TCR was sampled from a human donor in good health. Sample: T cells isolated from PBMCs.

The sequenced DNA is TGTGCCAGCAGTTCGGCCAGGGAAGTAGCAGCGGGCTACACCTTC. Its protein product is CASSSAREVAAGYTF. The sequence joins TRBV6-5 to TRBJ1-2; the D gene is perhaps TRBD1, from 5 matching bases. Sequences MNHEY (CDR1) and SVGAGI (CDR2) are obtained from the germline V gene. The V end loses 4 bases and the J end loses 8 bases, and a stretch of 20 bases separates them. The cysteine opens and the phenylalanine closes a CDR3 of 15 amino acids. The read is trimmed to its CDR3 DNA, 45 bases read in frame from base 1.